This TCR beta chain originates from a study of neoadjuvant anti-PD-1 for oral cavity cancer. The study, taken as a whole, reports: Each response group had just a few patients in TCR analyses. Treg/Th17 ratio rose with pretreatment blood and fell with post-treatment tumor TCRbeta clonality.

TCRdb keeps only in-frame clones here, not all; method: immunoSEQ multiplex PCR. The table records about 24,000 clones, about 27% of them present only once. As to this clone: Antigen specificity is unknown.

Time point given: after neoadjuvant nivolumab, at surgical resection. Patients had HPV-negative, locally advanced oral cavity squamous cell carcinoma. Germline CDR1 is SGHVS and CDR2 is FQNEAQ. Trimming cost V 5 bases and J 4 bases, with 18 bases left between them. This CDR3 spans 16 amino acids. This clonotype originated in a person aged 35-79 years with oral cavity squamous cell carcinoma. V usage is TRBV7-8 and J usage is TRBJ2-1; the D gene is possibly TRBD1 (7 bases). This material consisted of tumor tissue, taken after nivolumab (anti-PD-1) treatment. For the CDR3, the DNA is TGTGCCAGCAGCATAGGAGGGTCAGGGGGGTACAATGAGCAGTTCTTC. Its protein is CASSIGGSGGYNEQFF.